This note documents a single T cell receptor beta chain sequence. The data were obtained in a study of blood T cell repertoires in COVID-19. About the study: Spain, Italy and the United States supplied samples that represented acute and convalescent COVID-19. PBMCs, B-cell-depleted T cells, or T cells provided the cDNA or gDNA that made up the material.

The assay was immunoSEQ multiplex PCR, and TCRdb's table has in-frame clones only and misses some. The table records approximately 98,000 clones, about four fifths of them present only once. The CDR3 spans 15 residues. From germline, CDR1 is SGDLS and CDR2 YYNGEE. After removal of 6 bases from V and 3 bases from J, the junction contained 11 bases not matched to a gene. This chain joins TRBV9 and TRBJ1-2, with 7 bases fitting TRBD1. Sequences were obtained from peripheral blood. This TCR was sampled from a woman between 70 and 85 years old with acute or convalescent COVID-19. DNA of the CDR3: TGTGCCAGCAATGACCCATCCAGGGGGTACTATGGCTACACCTTC. This encodes CASNDPSRGYYGYTF.